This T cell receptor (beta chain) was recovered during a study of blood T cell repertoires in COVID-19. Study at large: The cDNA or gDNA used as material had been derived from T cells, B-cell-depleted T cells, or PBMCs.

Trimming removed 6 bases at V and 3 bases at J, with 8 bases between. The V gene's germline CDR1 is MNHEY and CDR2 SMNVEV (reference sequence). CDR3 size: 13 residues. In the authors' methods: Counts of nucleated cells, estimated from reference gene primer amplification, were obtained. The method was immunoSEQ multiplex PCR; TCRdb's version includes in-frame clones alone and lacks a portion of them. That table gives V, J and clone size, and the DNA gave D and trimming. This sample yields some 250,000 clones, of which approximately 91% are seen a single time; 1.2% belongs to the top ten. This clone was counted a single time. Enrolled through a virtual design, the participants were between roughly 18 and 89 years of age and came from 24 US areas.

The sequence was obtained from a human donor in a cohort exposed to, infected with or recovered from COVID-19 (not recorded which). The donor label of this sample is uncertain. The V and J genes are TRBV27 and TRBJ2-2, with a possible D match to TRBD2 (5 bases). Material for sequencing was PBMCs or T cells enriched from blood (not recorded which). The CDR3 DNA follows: TGTGCCAGCAGGACGGGATACACCGGGGAGCTGTTTTTT. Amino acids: CASRTGYTGELFF.